The 28 T cell receptor beta chains given below trace back to one sample, sequenced in a study of preoperative IRX-2 immunotherapy in early breast cancer (dated by TCRdb to between 2017 and 2020). This specimen's treatment or condition label, interpreted: preoperative locoregional IRX-2 cytokine immunotherapy. The library was obtained by the immunoSEQ multiplex PCR assay. What TCRdb holds here is the immuneACCESS table cut down to in-frame rearrangements. Part of the clones is not present; checked against another copy, under half of the missing clones reflect an unresolved V gene, and the others are unexplained. A total of 25,000 to 30,000 clones appear in this sample, nearly 90% of them only once. Jointly, the top ten make up approximately 9% of the sample. This material was obtained from a patient treated with IRX-2 immunotherapy. All receptors derive from a human donor with breast cancer.

The J gene is TRBJ2-7, the V gene TRBV11-2; weak D call: TRBD1 (5 bases). The V end was cut by 2 bases, the J end by 3 bases, with 11 bases between. Germline V gene lookup returns CDR1 SGHAT and CDR2 FQNNGV. The CDR3 is 14 amino acids. CDR3 sequence: CASSLQGGNYEQYF. DNA of the CDR3: TGTGCCAGCAGCTTACAGGGTGGGAACTACGAGCAGTACTTC. The variable domain in full, with the rest retrieved from reference TRBV11-2 and TRBJ2-7, is EAGVAQSPRYKIIEKRQSVAFWCNPISGHATLYWYQQILGQGPKLLIQFQNNGVVDDSQLPKDRFSAERLKGVDSTLKIQPAKLEDSAVYLCASSLQGGNYEQYFGPGTRLTVT.

The V gene is TRBV18, the J gene TRBJ2-5, with 9 bases identical to TRBD2. In germline, CDR1 is KGHSH, CDR2 LQKENI. The V gene end was trimmed by 4 bases and the J gene end by 2 bases; junction bases not matched to a gene: 8. This CDR3 contains 16 residues. The CDR3 bases are TGTGCCAGCTCACTCCGGCTAGCGGGGCCACAAGAGACCCAGTACTTC. It is translated as CASSLRLAGPQETQYF.

CDR3 DNA sequence: TGCGCCAGCAGTCAACATGGATCAGAAAACATTCAGTACTTC. This gives the protein CASSQHGSENIQYF. The rearrangement uses TRBV23-1 and TRBJ2-4; D is undetermined. TRBV23-1 is classed as an ORF, of uncertain function. CDR3 size: 14 residues. V gave up 2 bases and J gave up 5 bases, with 10 bases separating them.

The genes are TRBV6-5 and TRBJ2-5, with a weak D call TRBD1 (5 bases). The CDR3 is 13 residues long. Germline-derived CDR1 and CDR2 are MNHEY and SVGAGI. Trimming stripped 4 bases from V and 1 base from J, with 7 bases between. CDR3 sequence: CASSWGSQETQYF. The CDR3 bases are TGTGCCAGCAGTTGGGGCAGCCAAGAGACCCAGTACTTC.

This clone appeared a few times. The rearrangement joins TRBV7-9 to TRBJ1-5; 8 bases match TRBD1. J lost 6 bases, V lost 5 bases, and 9 bases had no gene match. CDR1 is SEHNR and CDR2 is FQNEAQ in the germline V gene (reference sequence). The CDR3 sequence is 15 residues long. The CDR3: CASSGGQELVQPQHF. The CDR3 nucleotides are TGTGCCAGCAGCGGGGGACAGGAGCTTGTTCAGCCCCAGCATTTT.

The V and J genes are TRBV5-4 and TRBJ1-2, with D tentatively TRBD1 (6 bases). Deletions cut 1 base from V and 5 bases from J, with 15 bases between. CDR1 is SGHNT and CDR2 is YYREEE in the germline V gene (reference sequence). The CDR3 is 15 amino acids. The CDR3 spells CASSLPKQGTYGYTF. As DNA, the CDR3 is TGTGCCAGCAGCTTGCCAAAACAGGGTACTTATGGCTACACCTTC.

The chain employs TRBV7-2 and TRBJ2-5; no firm D call. The J call may be in error: the DNA end matches TRBJ2-7 better. CDR3 length: 14 amino acids. Germline CDR1 SGHTA, CDR2 FQGNSA. The CDR3 DNA reads TGTGCCAGCAGCTTAGGCCAGGTCTCCTACGAGCAGTACTTC. It specifies CASSLGQVSYEQYF.

This rearrangement joins TRBV29-1 to TRBJ2-7; tentative D call: TRBD1 (6 bases). Deletions cut 6 bases from V and 9 bases from J, with 21 bases between. The CDR3 consists of 13 residues. Germline-derived CDR1 and CDR2 are SQVTM and ANQGSEA. The CDR3 DNA follows: TGCAGCGTGGGTTCAGGGGATGGATATGGGCAGTACTTC. This encodes CSVGSGDGYGQYF.

The CDR3 reads CASIVRANTGELFF. The CDR3 coding sequence is TGTGCCAGCATTGTCCGAGCCAACACCGGGGAGCTGTTTTTT. The chain combines TRBV7-2 with TRBJ2-2; no clear D. Germline V gene lookup returns CDR1 SGHTA and CDR2 FQGNSA. V dropped 7 bases and J dropped 2 bases, with 11 bases sitting between them. The CDR3 is made up of 14 amino acids.

The table lists this clone with a few counts. The V gene is TRBV5-1, the J gene TRBJ2-1; 7 bases match TRBD1. The CDR3 length is 13 residues. V lost 4 bases, J lost 9 bases, and 7 bases stayed unmatched. CDR1 is SGHRS, CDR2 YFSETQ, per germline. For the CDR3, the DNA is TGCGCCAGCAGCCCCCTAGGGGGCATTGAGCAGTTCTTC. Its protein product is CASSPLGGIEQFF.

This chain joins TRBV6-5 and TRBJ1-1; possible D gene TRBD1, 5 bases. The CDR3 is 15 residues long. V lost 2 bases to trimming and J lost 5 bases, with 15 bases between them. Germline loops: CDR1 MNHEY, CDR2 SVGAGI. The CDR3 loop is CASSYNRGLSTEAFF. The CDR3 DNA follows: TGTGCCAGCAGTTACAATCGGGGGTTGAGTACTGAAGCTTTCTTT.

The V and J genes are TRBV5-1 and TRBJ1-1, with D unclear. The CDR3 totals 13 residues. The V end lost 0 bases, the J end lost 8 bases, and 11 bases lay between the germline ends. Germline V gene sequence: CDR1 SGHRS, CDR2 YFSETQ. This CDR3 is CASSLVVKDEAFF. CDR3 DNA: TGCGCCAGCAGCTTGGTCGTCAAAGACGAAGCTTTCTTT.

This chain joins TRBV15 and TRBJ1-2; D perhaps matches TRBD1 (5 bases). In germline, CDR1 is LNHNV, CDR2 YYDKDF (reference sequence). V was clipped by 0 bases and J by 6 bases, with 17 bases between them. CDR3 length equals 16 residues. The CDR3 loop reads CATSRDRVSGAHGYTF. The CDR3 DNA follows: TGTGCCACCAGCAGAGATCGTGTCAGTGGGGCCCATGGCTACACCTTC.

The chain uses TRBV20-1 and TRBJ1-1, with a tentative D call TRBD1 (5 bases). The CDR3 is made up of 11 amino acids. Trimming took off 3 bases at V and 5 bases at J, with 7 bases between the two ends. Germline CDR1 DFQATT, CDR2 SNEGSKA (reference sequence). CDR3 sequence: CSARGVTEAFF. The CDR3 DNA is TGCAGTGCTAGGGGGGTGACTGAAGCTTTCTTT.

The chain links TRBV7-2 to TRBJ1-1, with a weak D call TRBD1 (5 bases). Germline V CDR1 and CDR2: SGHTA, FQGNSA. Trimming removed 7 bases from V and 3 bases from J, with 24 bases in between. The CDR3 spans 17 residues. The CDR3 is CASTLTPGGEEDTEAFF. CDR3 in DNA: TGTGCCAGCACCCTTACCCCGGGAGGGGAAGAGGACACTGAAGCTTTCTTT.

V gene TRBV7-9 combines with J gene TRBJ2-7; possibly TRBD2 for D (5 bases). Germline CDR1 SEHNR, CDR2 FQNEAQ (reference sequence). The CDR3 runs 14 residues. Trimming pared 4 bases from V and 4 bases from J, leaving 14 bases between. CDR3 protein: CASSSSGNPYEQYF. CDR3 in DNA: TGTGCCAGCAGCTCCTCGGGGAACCCTTACGAGCAGTACTTC.

This clone was detected once. The chain combines TRBV4-3 with TRBJ2-3; TRBD2 is a possible D gene (5 bases). Per germline, CDR1 LGHNA and CDR2 YSLEER. Trimming cost V 1 base and J 0 bases, with 11 bases left between them. The CDR3 runs to 16 residues. The CDR3 DNA reads as TGCGCCAGCAGCCAAGTTCCTAGCCCTAGCACAGATACGCAGTATTTT. This codes for CASSQVPSPSTDTQYF.

This chain joins TRBV18 and TRBJ1-1; 7 bases are shared with TRBD1. The CDR3 extends over 13 amino acids. CDR1 and CDR2 from the germline V gene are KGHSH and LQKENI. V was pared by 3 bases and J by 5 bases, with 3 bases of the junction left unmatched. DNA of the CDR3: TGTGCCAGCTCACCCCAGGGGGGGACTGAAGCTTTCTTT. Its protein is CASSPQGGTEAFF. Filled out from reference TRBV18 and TRBJ1-1, the complete variable domain reads NAGVMQNPRHLVRRRGQEARLRCSPMKGHSHVYWYRQLPEEGLKFMVYLQKENIIDESGMPKERFSAEFPKEGPSILRIQQVVRGDSAAYFCASSPQGGTEAFFGQGTRLTVV.

The rearrangement links TRBV5-6 to TRBJ2-3; 8 bases are a match to TRBD1. J was trimmed by 6 bases and V by 4 bases; bases with no gene match: 10. The CDR3 sequence is 15 residues long. CDR1 SGHDT and CDR2 YYEEEE come from the germline V gene. This CDR3 reads CASSQTGTGGDTQYF. The CDR3 DNA sequence: TGTGCCAGCAGCCAAACCGGGACAGGTGGCGATACGCAGTATTTT.

This chain joins TRBV5-4 and TRBJ2-7; TRBD2 matches 12 bases. J lost 4 bases, V lost 1 base, and 9 bases had no gene match. Germline lookup yields CDR1 SGHNT and CDR2 YYREEE (reference sequence). The CDR3 has 17 residues. CDR3 sequence (DNA): TGTGCCAGCAGCTTGAACCGGGGACTAGCGGGTGGGTACGAGCAGTACTTC. Its translation is CASSLNRGLAGGYEQYF.

This chain joins TRBV5-1 and TRBJ1-5; tentatively, D is TRBD1 (6 bases). Germline CDR1 and CDR2: SGHRS and YFSETQ. The CDR3 has 15 amino acids. V lost 4 bases and J 1 base, leaving 12 bases between the germline ends. The CDR3 DNA follows: TGCGCCAGCAGCCGGGAGGGGGGCAGCAATCAGCCCCAGCATTTT. Protein product: CASSREGGSNQPQHF.

CDR3 DNA: TGCAGTGCTAGCTCAGATACGCAGTATTTT. Protein product: CSASSDTQYF. The J gene is TRBJ2-3, the V gene TRBV20-1, with D unclear. The CDR3 is made up of 10 amino acids. With 3 bases removed from V and 4 bases from J, the gap between germline ends came to 2 bases. CDR1 is DFQATT and CDR2 is SNEGSKA in the germline V gene (reference sequence).

This chain connects TRBV19 to TRBJ2-7; D may be TRBD1 or TRBD2 (5 bases each). The CDR3 covers 15 residues. CDR1 LNHDA and CDR2 SQIVND come from the germline V gene (reference sequence). V shed 4 bases and J shed 1 base, with 14 bases lying between them. This CDR3 is CASSRPGTPSYEQYF. The CDR3 DNA is TGTGCCAGTAGTAGACCCGGGACGCCGTCCTACGAGCAGTACTTC.

The chain combines TRBV7-2 with TRBJ2-7; D remains unclear. V lost 3 bases and J lost 3, with 12 bases in between. CDR1 is SGHTA, CDR2 FQGNSA, per germline. The CDR3 consists of 14 residues. CDR3 sequence reads: CASSLAVLSYEQYF. CDR3 nucleotides: TGTGCCAGCAGCTTGGCAGTTCTTAGCTACGAGCAGTACTTC.

The rearrangement uses TRBV7-2 and TRBJ1-1; 7 bases fit TRBD1. The junction had 3 bases not matched to a gene; V was cut back by 6 bases and J by 2 bases. Germline V gene data show CDR1 as SGHTA and CDR2 as FQGNSA. The length of the CDR3 is 13 residues. The CDR3 reads CASRGQINTEAFF. The CDR3 bases are TGTGCCAGCAGGGGACAGATCAACACTGAAGCTTTCTTT.

The chain combines TRBV2 with TRBJ1-6; 7 nucleotides agree with TRBD1. The CDR3 has 16 residues. With V trimmed by 3 bases and J by 5 bases, 7 bases remained unmatched. The germline gives CDR1 SNHLY, CDR2 FYNNEI. Written as DNA, the CDR3 is TGTGCCAGCAGTGAGAACGGAGGGGGCCATAATTCACCCCTCCACTTT. Residues: CASSENGGGHNSPLHF.

The CDR3 bases are TGTGCCAGCAGTACACGCCTGGGTTGGGCCGAAGCTTTCTTT. Protein product: CASSTRLGWAEAFF. This chain connects TRBV6-1 to TRBJ1-1; D is undetermined. The CDR3 extends over 14 amino acids. V gave up 5 bases and J gave up 8 bases, with 18 bases separating them. Germline V lookup: CDR1 MNHNS, CDR2 SASEGT.

The chain links TRBV9 to TRBJ2-7; 11 nucleotides agree with TRBD2. Unmatched junction bases numbered 6, after V lost 2 bases and J lost 5 bases. CDR3 length equals 15 residues. Looked up from germline, CDR1 is SGDLS and CDR2 is YYNGEE. CDR3 loop: CASSVGLAGGNEQYF. DNA for the CDR3: TGTGCCAGCAGCGTCGGGCTAGCGGGGGGAAACGAGCAGTACTTC.